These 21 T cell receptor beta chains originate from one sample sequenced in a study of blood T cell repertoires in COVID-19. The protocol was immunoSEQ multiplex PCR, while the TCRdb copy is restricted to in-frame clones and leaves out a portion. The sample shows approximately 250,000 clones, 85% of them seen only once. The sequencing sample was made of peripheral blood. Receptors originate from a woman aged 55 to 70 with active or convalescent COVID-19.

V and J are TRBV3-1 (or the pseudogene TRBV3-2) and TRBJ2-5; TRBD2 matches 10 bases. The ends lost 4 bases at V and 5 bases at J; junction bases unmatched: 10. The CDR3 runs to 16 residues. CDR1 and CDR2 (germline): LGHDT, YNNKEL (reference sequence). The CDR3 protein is CASSRGSGGRLETQYF. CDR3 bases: TGTGCCAGCAGCCGGGGTAGCGGGGGGAGGTTGGAGACCCAGTACTTC.

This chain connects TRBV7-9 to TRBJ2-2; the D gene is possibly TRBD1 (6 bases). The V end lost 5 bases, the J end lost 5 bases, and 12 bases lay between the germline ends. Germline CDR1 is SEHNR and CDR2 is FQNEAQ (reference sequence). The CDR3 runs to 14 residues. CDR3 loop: CASSETGETGELFF. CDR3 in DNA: TGTGCCAGCAGCGAGACAGGAGAAACCGGGGAGCTGTTTTTT.

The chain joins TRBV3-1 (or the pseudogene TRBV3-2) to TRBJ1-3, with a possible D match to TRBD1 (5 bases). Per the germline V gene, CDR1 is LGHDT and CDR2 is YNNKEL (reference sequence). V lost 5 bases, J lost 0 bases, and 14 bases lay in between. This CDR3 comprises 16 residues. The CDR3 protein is CASSDEAGRSGNTIYF. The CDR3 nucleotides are TGTGCCAGCAGCGACGAAGCAGGGCGCTCTGGAAACACCATATATTTT.

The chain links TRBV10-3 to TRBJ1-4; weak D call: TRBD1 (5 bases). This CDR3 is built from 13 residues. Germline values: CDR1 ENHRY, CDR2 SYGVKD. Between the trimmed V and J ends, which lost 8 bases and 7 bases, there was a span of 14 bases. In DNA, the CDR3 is TGTGCCATCGGGGGGGGAGTCGGTGAAAAACTGTTTTTT. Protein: CAIGGGVGEKLFF.

The CDR3 nucleotides are TGTGCCAGCAGCTTAACCCGGAATGAGCAGTTCTTC. It codes for CASSLTRNEQFF. The chain links TRBV11-3 to TRBJ2-1, with D uncertain. Looked up from germline, CDR1 is SGHNT and CDR2 is YENEEA. This CDR3 spans 12 amino acids. Trimming removed 2 bases at V and 7 bases at J, with 6 bases between.

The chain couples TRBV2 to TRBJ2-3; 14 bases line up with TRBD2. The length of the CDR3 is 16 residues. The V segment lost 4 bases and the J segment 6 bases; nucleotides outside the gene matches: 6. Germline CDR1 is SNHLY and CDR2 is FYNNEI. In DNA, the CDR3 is TGTGCCAGCAGTGCGGGGACTAGCGGGAGTATGGATACGCAGTATTTT. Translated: CASSAGTSGSMDTQYF. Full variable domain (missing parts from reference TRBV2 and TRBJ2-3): EPEVTQTPSHQVTQMGQEVILRCVPISNHLYFYWYRQILGQKVEFLVSFYNNEISEKSEIFDDQFSVERPDGSNFTLKIRSTKLEDSAMYFCASSAGTSGSMDTQYFGPGTRLTVL.

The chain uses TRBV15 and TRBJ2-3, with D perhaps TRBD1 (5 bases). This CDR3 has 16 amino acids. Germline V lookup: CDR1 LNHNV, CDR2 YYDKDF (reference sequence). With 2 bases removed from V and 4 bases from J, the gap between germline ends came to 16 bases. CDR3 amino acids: CATSRRRGHAADTQYF. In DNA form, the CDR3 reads TGTGCCACCAGCAGACGCCGAGGACACGCGGCAGATACGCAGTATTTT. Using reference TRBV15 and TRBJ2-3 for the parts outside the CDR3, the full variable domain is DAMVIQNPRYQVTQFGKPVTLSCSQTLNHNVMYWYQQKSSQAPKLLFHYYDKDFNNEADTPDNFQSRRPNTSFCFLDIRSPGLGDTAMYLCATSRRRGHAADTQYFGPGTRLTVL.

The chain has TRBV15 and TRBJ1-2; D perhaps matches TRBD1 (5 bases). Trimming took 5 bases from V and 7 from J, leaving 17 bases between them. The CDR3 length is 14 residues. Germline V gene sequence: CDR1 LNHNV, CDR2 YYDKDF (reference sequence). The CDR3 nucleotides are TGTGCCACCAGCCCGGGACTCCTGGCCGGTGGCTACACCTTC. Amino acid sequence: CATSPGLLAGGYTF.

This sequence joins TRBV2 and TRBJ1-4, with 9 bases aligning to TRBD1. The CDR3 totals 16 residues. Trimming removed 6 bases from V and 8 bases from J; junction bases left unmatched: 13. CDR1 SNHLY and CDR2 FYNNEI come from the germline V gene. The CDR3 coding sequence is TGTGCCAGCAGGACTCACCGGGACAGGGTCTGGGAAAAACTGTTTTTT. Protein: CASRTHRDRVWEKLFF.

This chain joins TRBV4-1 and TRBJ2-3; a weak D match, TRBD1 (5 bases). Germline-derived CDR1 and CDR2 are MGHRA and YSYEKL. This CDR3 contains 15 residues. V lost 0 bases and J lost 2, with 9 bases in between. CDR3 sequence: CASSQEGLHTDTQYF. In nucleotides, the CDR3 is TGCGCCAGCAGCCAAGAGGGGCTCCACACAGATACGCAGTATTTT.

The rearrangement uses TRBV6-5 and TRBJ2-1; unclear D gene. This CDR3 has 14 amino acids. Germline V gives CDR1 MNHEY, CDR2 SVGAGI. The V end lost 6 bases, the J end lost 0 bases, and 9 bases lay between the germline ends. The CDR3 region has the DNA TGTGCCAGCAGCTCACTCGGCTCCTACAATGAGCAGTTCTTC. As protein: CASSSLGSYNEQFF.

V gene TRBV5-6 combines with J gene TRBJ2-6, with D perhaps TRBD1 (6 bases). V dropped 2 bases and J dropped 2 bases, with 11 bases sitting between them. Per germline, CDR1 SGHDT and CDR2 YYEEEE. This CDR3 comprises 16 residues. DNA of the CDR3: TGTGCCAGCAGCTTATACAGGGTGGCTGGGGCCAACGTCCTGACTTTC. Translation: CASSLYRVAGANVLTF.

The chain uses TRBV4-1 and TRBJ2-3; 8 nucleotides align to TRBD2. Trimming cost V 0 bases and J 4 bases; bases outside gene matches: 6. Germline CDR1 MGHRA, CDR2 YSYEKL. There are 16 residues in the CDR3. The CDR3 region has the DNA TGCGCCAGCAGCCAAGACGGAACTAGCGGATCAGATACGCAGTATTTT. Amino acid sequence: CASSQDGTSGSDTQYF.

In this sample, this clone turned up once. The CDR3 reads CASSTGLGSTEAFF. DNA for the CDR3: TGTGCCAGCAGCACTGGACTGGGGAGCACTGAAGCTTTCTTT. The V and J genes are TRBV5-6 and TRBJ1-1; D is undetermined. There are 14 residues in the CDR3. V was pared by 4 bases and J by 4 bases, with 14 bases between. From germline, CDR1 is SGHDT and CDR2 YYEEEE.

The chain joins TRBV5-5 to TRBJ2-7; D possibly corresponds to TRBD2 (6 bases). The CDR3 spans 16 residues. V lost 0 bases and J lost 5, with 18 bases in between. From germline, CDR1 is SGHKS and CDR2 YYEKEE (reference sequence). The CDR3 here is CASSLGTWGDKDEQYV. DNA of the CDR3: TGTGCCAGCAGCTTGGGGACTTGGGGGGATAAGGACGAGCAGTACGTC.

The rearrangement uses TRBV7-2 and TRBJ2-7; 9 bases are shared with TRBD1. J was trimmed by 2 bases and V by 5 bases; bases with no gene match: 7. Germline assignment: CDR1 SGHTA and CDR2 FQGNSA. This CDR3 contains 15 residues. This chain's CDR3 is CASSQQGQGTYEQYF. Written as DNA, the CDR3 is TGTGCCAGCAGCCAACAAGGACAGGGGACCTACGAGCAGTACTTC. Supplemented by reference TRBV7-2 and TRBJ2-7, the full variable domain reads GAGVSQSPSNKVTEKGKDVELRCDPISGHTALYWYRQSLGQGLEFLIYFQGNSAPDKSGLPSDRFSAERTGGSVSTLTIQRTQQEDSAVYLCASSQQGQGTYEQYFGPGTRLTVT.

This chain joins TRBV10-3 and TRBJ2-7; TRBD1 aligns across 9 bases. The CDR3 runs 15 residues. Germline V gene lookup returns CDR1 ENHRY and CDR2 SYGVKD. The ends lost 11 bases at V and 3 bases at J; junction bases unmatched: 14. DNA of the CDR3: TGTGCCGTCACTAAGGGGGACAGGGCAATCTACGAGCAGTACTTC. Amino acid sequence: CAVTKGDRAIYEQYF.

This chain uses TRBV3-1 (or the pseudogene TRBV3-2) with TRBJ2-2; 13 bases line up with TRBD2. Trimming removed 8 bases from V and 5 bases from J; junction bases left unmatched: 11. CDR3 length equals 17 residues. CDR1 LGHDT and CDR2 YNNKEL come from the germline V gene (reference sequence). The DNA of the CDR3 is TGTGCCAGCCGCGCCCGGACTAGCGGGAGTCGAACCGGGGAGCTGTTTTTT. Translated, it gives CASRARTSGSRTGELFF.

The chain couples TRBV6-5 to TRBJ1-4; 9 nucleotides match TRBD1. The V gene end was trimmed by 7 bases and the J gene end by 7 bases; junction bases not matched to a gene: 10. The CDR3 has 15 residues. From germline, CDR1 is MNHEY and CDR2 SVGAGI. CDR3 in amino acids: CASTLGDRDFEKLFF. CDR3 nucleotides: TGTGCCAGCACGTTGGGGGACAGGGACTTTGAAAAACTGTTTTTT.

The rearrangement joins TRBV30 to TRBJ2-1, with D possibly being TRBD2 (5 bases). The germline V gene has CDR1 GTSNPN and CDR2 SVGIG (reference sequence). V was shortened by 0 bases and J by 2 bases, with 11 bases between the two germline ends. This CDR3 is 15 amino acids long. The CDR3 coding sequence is TGTGCCTGGAGTGTACGGAGGAGACCCTACAATGAGCAGTTCTTC. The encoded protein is CAWSVRRRPYNEQFF.

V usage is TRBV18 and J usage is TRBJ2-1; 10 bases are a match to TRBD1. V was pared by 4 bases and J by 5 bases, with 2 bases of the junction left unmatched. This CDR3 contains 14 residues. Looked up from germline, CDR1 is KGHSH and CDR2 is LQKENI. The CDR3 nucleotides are TGTGCCAGCTCACAGGGGACAGGGGACAATGAGCAGTTCTTC. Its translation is CASSQGTGDNEQFF.